This passage covers 2 T cell receptor beta chains from one sample sequenced in a study of T cells in Graves' hyperthyroidism and ophthalmopathy. Amplification targeted TCR beta CDR3 regions from RNA transcripts. Using the HTBI primer set, a first-round RT-PCR was run on the TCR CDR3. Using its own MiXCR run on the multiplex PCR reads, TCRdb lists one record per CDR3 protein. The sample carries 550,000 to 800,000 distinct CDR3 sequences, 17% recorded once. Sequencing was done on a sample of blood. The receptor source for this set is a man in his fifties with Graves' hyperthyroidism.

The rearrangement links TRBV12-3 or TRBV12-4 to TRBJ2-5; 8 bases align to TRBD2. The CDR3 is 18 residues long. With 2 bases clipped from V and 5 bases from J, the junction kept 16 bases outside the gene matches. The CDR3 protein is CASSLWPLGAGVPETQYF. CDR3 bases: TGTGCCAGCAGTTTATGGCCTCTGGGAGCGGGAGTTCCGGAGACCCAGTACTTC.

J is TRBJ2-1 and V is TRBV7-9; 7 nucleotides agree with TRBD1. The trim removed 2 bases at V and 5 bases at J, leaving 3 bases unmatched. This CDR3 comprises 14 residues. The germline gives CDR1 SEHNR, CDR2 FQNEAQ (reference sequence). CDR3 protein: CASSLKGQNNEQFF. CDR3 coding DNA: TGTGCCAGCAGCTTAAAGGGACAGAACAATGAGCAGTTCTTC.